The text below deals with one T cell receptor beta chain. Its antigen is currently unknown. MiXCR was run by TCRdb on the 5' RACE reads, yielding one entry per CDR3 protein. The sample lists about 500,000 distinct CDR3 sequences; less than 20% were seen once. The data were obtained in a study of T cells after yellow fever vaccination. Study-wide background: Any fraction with a low cell number was prepared using SMART-Seq v4 Ultra Low Input.

Points from the study as a whole: In post-booster samples, most primary-vaccination clones reappeared (just under 98% CD4, 75% to 90% CD8). Weaker overall was a secondary response that nonetheless peaked faster, on day 5 versus 15.

The J segment lost 2 bases and the V segment lost 6 bases, leaving 7 bases of the junction unmatched. Germline CDR1 MNHEY, CDR2 SMNVEV (reference sequence). This CDR3 has 16 amino acids. The TCR comes from a man aged 18 to 29 who received the YFV17D yellow fever vaccine. The chain employs TRBV27 and TRBJ2-3; TRBD2 agrees at 11 bases. Sequences were derived from PBMCs, sampled about 5 days after the first yellow fever vaccination. The CDR3 protein is CASSPGTSGFTDTQYF. CDR3 nucleotide sequence: TGTGCCAGCAGCCCCGGGACTAGCGGATTCACAGATACGCAGTATTTT.